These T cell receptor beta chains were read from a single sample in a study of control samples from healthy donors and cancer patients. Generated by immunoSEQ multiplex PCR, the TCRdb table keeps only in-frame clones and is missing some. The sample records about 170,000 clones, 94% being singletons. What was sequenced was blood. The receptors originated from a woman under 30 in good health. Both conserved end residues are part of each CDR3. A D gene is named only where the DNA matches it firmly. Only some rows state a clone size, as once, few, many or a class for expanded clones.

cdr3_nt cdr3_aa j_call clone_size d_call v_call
TGTGCCAGCAGCCGGAACACTGAAGCTTTCTTT CASSRNTEAFF TRBJ1-1 NA NA TRBV3-1/TRBV3-2
TGTGCCAGCTCACCACAGGGCATGAACACTGAAGCTTTCTTT CASSPQGMNTEAFF TRBJ1-1 NA NA TRBV18
TGTGCCAGCAGGCGGGACGGATGGCGCTACACCTTC CASRRDGWRYTF TRBJ1-2 NA NA TRBV2
TGCGCCAGCAGCCGGACAGGGGAGACCACTGAAGCTTTCTTT CASSRTGETTEAFF TRBJ1-1 once TRBD1 TRBV5-1
TGTGCCAGCAGCAAGGGACTAGCGGGGGCGGGCACAGATACGCAGTATTTT CASSKGLAGAGTDTQYF TRBJ2-3 NA TRBD2 TRBV5-4
TGTGCCACCGCGGAGGACAGGGGAGAAAACACCATATATTTT CATAEDRGENTIYF TRBJ1-3 NA TRBD1 TRBV15
TGTGCCAGCTCACCAGACAGCACCGGGGAGCTGTTTTTT CASSPDSTGELFF TRBJ2-2 NA NA TRBV18
TGTGCCAGTAGTCAGTGGCAGCTCAATCAGCCCCAGCATTTT CASSQWQLNQPQHF TRBJ1-5 NA NA TRBV19
TGTGCCAGCAGTGTTTCAGGGGCATTTCCTAATGAGCAGTTCTTC CASSVSGAFPNEQFF TRBJ2-1 NA NA TRBV6-4
TGTGCCAGTAGTATTCGCCCAGGGTGGAGGAATGAGCAGTTCTTC CASSIRPGWRNEQFF TRBJ2-1 NA NA TRBV19
TGTGCCAGCAGCCCCACTGGGGATAGGGCCCAGTACTTC CASSPTGDRAQYF TRBJ2-5 NA NA TRBV5-4
TGTGCCAGCAGCCCCTCTCGCCGCCTGGGGCAGTACTTC CASSPSRRLGQYF TRBJ2-7 once NA TRBV28
TGTGCCAGCAGCCCCCTTCGTAGCAACGATGAGCAGTTCTTC CASSPLRSNDEQFF TRBJ2-1 NA NA TRBV3-1/TRBV3-2
TGTGCCAGCAGCTTATTCAGGCAAGAGACCCAGTACTTC CASSLFRQETQYF TRBJ2-5 NA NA TRBV11-1
TGTGCCAGCAGCACCGTAGGGGGGAACACTGAAGCTTTCTTT CASSTVGGNTEAFF TRBJ1-1 NA NA TRBV5-6
TGTGCCAGTAGTATGGGTCCCAAAGGGACAGATACGCAGTATTTT CASSMGPKGTDTQYF TRBJ2-3 NA NA TRBV19
TGTGCCAGTAGTTCCGGGACAGTGACGTACAATGAGCAGTTCTTC CASSSGTVTYNEQFF TRBJ2-1 NA TRBD1 TRBV19
TGTGCCAGCAGTGACTCGACAGGGGAAAATTCACCCCTCCACTTT CASSDSTGENSPLHF TRBJ1-6 NA TRBD1 TRBV6-4
TGTGCCAGCAGCCAAGAGGGTCCCATCTACACCTTC CASSQEGPIYTF TRBJ1-2 NA NA TRBV3-1/TRBV3-2
TGTGCCAGCGGAACGGACTCTTTCTCCCTTCACGGGGAGCTGTTTTTT CASGTDSFSLHGELFF TRBJ2-2 NA NA TRBV9
TGTGCCAGCAGCCGCCGGGACACCGGGGAGCTGTTTTTT CASSRRDTGELFF TRBJ2-2 NA NA TRBV7-9
TGTGCCAGCTCAACCATGACAGGGGCGAACACTGAAGCTTTCTTT CASSTMTGANTEAFF TRBJ1-1 NA TRBD1 TRBV18